This T cell receptor (beta chain) was observed in a study of PD-1 blockade in classical Hodgkin lymphoma. In the study overall: On a schedule of every 2 weeks, patients received nivolumab 3 mg/kg intravenously.

Overall study findings and caveats: Relapsed/refractory patients reportedly had the lowest baseline TCR diversity, below newly diagnosed patients, who were below healthy donors. Among the patients, those starting nivolumab under 1 year after ASCT were excluded.

Brentuximab vedotin exposure varied among the patients, all of whom had relapsed after autologous stem cell transplantation. Using magnetic negative selection, the CD4+ T cells were separated out of thawed PBMCs. Details on this clone: Antigen unknown.

CDR1 is SGHTA and CDR2 is FQGNSA in the germline V gene. The ends were cut back, 5 bases at V and 4 bases at J, with 14 bases in the middle. The CDR3 has 14 amino acids. Assay used: immunoSEQ multiplex PCR; TCRdb lists only in-frame clones, some missing. The sample includes about 24,000 clones, roughly 84% of them seen just once. This receptor was taken from a human donor with classical Hodgkin lymphoma. Sample: CD4+ T cells from blood, taken at baseline. The V and J genes are TRBV7-2 and TRBJ2-5; D may be TRBD1 (6 bases). The CDR3 region has the DNA TGTGCCAGCAGCGAACAGGGATTTGGAGAGACCCAGTACTTC. As protein: CASSEQGFGETQYF.